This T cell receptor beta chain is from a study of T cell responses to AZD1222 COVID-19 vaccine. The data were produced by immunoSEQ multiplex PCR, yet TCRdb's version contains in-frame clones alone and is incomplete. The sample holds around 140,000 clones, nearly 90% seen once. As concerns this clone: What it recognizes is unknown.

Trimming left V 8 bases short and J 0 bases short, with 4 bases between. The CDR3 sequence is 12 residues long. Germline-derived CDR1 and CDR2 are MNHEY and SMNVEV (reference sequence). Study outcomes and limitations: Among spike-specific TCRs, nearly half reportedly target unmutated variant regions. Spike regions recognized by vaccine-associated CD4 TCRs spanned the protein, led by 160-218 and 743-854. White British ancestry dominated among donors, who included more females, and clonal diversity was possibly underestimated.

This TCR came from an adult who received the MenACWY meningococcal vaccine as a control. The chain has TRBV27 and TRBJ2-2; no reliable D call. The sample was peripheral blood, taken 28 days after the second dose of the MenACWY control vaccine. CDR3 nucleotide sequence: TGTGCCAGCGGGGCGAACACCGGGGAGCTGTTTTTT. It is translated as CASGANTGELFF.